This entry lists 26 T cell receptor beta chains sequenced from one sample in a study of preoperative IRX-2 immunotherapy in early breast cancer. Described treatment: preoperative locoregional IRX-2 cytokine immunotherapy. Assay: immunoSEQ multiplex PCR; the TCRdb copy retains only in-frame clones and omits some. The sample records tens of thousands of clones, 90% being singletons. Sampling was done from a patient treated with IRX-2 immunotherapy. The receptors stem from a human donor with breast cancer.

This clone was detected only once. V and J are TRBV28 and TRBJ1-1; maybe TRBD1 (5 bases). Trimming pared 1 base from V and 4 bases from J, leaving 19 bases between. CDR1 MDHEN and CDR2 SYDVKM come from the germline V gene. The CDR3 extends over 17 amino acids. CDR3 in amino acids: CASSLLAGTYGSTEAFF. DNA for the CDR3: TGTGCCAGCAGTTTATTGGCAGGGACGTACGGAAGCACTGAAGCTTTCTTT.

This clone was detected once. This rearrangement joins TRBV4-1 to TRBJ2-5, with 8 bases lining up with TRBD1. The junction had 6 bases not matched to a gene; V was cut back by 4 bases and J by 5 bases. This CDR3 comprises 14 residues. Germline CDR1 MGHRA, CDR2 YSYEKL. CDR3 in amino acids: CASSLRTGLETQYF. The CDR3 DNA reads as TGCGCCAGCAGCCTAAGGACAGGGTTGGAGACCCAGTACTTC.

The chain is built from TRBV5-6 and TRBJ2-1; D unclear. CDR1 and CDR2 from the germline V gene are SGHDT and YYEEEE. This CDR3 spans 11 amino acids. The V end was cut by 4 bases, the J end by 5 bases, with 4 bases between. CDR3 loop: CASSDHNEQFF. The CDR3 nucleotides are TGTGCCAGCAGCGACCACAATGAGCAGTTCTTC.

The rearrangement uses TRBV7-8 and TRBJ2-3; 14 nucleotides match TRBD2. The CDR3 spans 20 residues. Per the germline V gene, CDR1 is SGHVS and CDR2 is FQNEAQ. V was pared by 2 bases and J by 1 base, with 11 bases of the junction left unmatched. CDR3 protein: CASSLMGLAGVFPGTDTQYF. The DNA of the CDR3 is TGTGCCAGCAGCTTAATGGGACTAGCGGGAGTTTTCCCCGGCACAGATACGCAGTATTTT.

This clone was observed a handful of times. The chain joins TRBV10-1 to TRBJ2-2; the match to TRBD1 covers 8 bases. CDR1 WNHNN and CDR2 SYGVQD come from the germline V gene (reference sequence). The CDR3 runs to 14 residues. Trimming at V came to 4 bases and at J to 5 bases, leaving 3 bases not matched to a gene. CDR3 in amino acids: CASSAGQETGELFF. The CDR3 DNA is TGCGCCAGCAGTGCGGGACAGGAAACCGGGGAGCTGTTTTTT.

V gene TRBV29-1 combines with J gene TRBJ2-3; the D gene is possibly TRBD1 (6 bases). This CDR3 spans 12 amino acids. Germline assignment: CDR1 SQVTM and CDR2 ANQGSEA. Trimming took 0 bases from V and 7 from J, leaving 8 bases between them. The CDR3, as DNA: TGCAGCGTTGAAGATCAGGGGAATACGCAGTATTTT. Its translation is CSVEDQGNTQYF.

The CDR3 sequence: CASSLLSNEQFF. The CDR3 DNA follows: TGTGCCAGCAGTCTCCTAAGCAATGAGCAGTTCTTC. The rearrangement links TRBV6-1 to TRBJ2-1, with no clear D. The V end lost 5 bases, the J end lost 6 bases, and 8 bases lay between the germline ends. Germline CDR1 MNHNS, CDR2 SASEGT. The CDR3 extends over 12 amino acids.

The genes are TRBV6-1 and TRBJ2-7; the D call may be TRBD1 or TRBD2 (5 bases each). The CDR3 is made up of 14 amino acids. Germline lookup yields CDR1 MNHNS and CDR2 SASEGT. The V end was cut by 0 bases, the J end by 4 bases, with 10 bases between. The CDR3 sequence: CASSEAGAEYEQYF. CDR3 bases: TGTGCCAGCAGTGAAGCCGGGGCCGAATACGAGCAGTACTTC.

The DNA for the CDR3 is TGTGCCAGCAGTGCACAGGGGGGTTCAGATACGCAGTATTTT. Translating gives CASSAQGGSDTQYF. The rearrangement joins TRBV2 to TRBJ2-3, with 8 bases lining up with TRBD1. J lost 4 bases, V lost 4 bases, and 4 bases had no gene match. The length of the CDR3 is 14 residues. CDR1 and CDR2 from the germline V gene are SNHLY and FYNNEI.

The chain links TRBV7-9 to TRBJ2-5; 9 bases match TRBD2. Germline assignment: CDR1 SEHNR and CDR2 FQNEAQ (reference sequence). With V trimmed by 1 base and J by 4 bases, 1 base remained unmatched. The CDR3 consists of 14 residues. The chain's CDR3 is CASSLGGRAETQYF. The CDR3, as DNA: TGTGCCAGCAGCTTAGGCGGGAGGGCAGAGACCCAGTACTTC.

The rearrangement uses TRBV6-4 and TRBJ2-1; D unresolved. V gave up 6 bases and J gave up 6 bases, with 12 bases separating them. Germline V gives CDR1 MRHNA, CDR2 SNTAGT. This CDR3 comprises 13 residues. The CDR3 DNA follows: TGTGCCAGCAGACCTCCTGCCGGCAATGAGCAGTTCTTC. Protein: CASRPPAGNEQFF.

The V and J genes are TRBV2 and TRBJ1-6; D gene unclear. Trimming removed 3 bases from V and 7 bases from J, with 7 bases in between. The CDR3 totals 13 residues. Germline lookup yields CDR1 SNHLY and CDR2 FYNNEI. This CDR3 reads CASSDRRNSPLHF. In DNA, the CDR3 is TGTGCCAGCAGTGACAGGAGAAATTCACCCCTCCACTTT.

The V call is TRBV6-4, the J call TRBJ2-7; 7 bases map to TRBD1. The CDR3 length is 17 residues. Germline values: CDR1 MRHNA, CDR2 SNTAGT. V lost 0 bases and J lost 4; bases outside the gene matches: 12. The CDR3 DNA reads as TGTGCCAGCAGTGACTCGAGCGGACAGGTGATTAGGTACGAGCAGTACTTC. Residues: CASSDSSGQVIRYEQYF.

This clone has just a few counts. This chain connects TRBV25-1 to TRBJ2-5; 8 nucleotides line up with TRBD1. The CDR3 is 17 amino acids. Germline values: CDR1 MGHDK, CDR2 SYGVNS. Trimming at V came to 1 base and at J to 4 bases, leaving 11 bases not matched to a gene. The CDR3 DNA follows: TGTGCCAGCAGTGAATGGGCGGGACAGGCGTCCTTAGAGACCCAGTACTTC. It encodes CASSEWAGQASLETQYF.

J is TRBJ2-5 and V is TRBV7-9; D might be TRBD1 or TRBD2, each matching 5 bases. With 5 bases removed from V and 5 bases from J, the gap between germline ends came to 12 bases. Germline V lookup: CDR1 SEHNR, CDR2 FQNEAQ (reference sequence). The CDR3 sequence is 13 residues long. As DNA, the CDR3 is TGTGCCAGCAGCCTAGGGACGCTCGAGACCCAGTACTTC. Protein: CASSLGTLETQYF.

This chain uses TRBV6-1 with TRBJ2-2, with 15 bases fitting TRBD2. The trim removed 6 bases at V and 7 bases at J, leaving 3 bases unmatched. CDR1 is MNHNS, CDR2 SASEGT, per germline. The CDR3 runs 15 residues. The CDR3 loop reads CASRGTSGGIGELFF. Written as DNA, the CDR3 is TGTGCCAGCAGGGGGACTAGCGGGGGGATCGGGGAGCTGTTTTTT.

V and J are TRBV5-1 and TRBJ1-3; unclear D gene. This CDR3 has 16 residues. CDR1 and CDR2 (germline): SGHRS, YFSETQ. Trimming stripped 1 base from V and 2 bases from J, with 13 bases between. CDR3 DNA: TGCGCCAGCAGCTTGTCTCCGAAAAGGACTGGAAACACCATATATTTT. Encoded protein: CASSLSPKRTGNTIYF.

The CDR3 region is CASTREGLGLRDTQYF. The CDR3 DNA is TGTGCCAGCACCCGGGAGGGCCTAGGTCTACGAGATACGCAGTATTTT. The chain joins TRBV28 to TRBJ2-3; 8 bases are a match to TRBD2. The CDR3 runs to 16 residues. V trimming: 7 bases; J trimming: 5 bases; junction bases outside the gene matches: 14. Germline V gene sequence: CDR1 MDHEN, CDR2 SYDVKM.

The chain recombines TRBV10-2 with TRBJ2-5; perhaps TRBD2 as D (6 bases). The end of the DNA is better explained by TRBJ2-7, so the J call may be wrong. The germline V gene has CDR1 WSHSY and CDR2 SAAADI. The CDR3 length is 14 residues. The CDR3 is CASSEGRGVDEQYF. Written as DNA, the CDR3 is TGCGCCAGCAGTGAGGGGCGGGGAGTAGACGAGCAGTACTTC.

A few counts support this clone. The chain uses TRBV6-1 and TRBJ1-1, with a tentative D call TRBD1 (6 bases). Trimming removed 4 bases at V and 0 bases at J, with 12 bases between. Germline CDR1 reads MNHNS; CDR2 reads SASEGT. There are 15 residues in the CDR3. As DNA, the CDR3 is TGTGCCAGCAGTGGAGGTAGGGGGATGAACACTGAAGCTTTCTTT. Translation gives CASSGGRGMNTEAFF.

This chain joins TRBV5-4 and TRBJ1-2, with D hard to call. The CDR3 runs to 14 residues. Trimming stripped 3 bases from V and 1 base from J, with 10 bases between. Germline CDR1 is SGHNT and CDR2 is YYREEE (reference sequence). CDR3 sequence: CASSWPGFNYGYTF. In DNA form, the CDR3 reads TGTGCCAGCAGCTGGCCGGGATTTAACTATGGCTACACCTTC.

CDR3 region: CASSPTGGADTEAFF. The CDR3 nucleotides read TGTGCCAGCAGCCCGACAGGGGGCGCGGACACTGAAGCTTTCTTT. V gene TRBV11-3 combines with J gene TRBJ1-1; 10 bases agree with TRBD1. Germline CDR1 SGHNT, CDR2 YENEEA. The CDR3 contains 15 residues. V dropped 5 bases and J dropped 3; count of bases not matched to a gene: 6.

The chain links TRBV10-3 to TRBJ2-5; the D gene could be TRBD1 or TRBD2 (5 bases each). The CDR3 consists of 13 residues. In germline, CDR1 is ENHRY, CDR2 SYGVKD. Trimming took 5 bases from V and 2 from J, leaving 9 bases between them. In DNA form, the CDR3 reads TGTGCCATCAGTCCGGGACCGCAAGAGACCCAGTACTTC. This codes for CAISPGPQETQYF.

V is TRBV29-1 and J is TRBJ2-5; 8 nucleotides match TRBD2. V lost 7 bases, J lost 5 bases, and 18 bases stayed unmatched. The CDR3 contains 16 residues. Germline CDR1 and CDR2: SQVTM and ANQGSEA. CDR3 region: CSARGGAARIGETQYF. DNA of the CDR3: TGCAGCGCCCGGGGGGGGGCAGCCCGCATAGGGGAGACCCAGTACTTC.

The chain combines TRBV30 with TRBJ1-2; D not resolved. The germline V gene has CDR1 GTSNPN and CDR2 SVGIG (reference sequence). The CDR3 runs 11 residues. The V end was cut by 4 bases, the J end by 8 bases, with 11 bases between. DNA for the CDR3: TGTGCCTGGAATACGGCGGGGGGCTACACCTTC. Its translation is CAWNTAGGYTF. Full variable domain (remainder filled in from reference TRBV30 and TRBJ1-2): SQTIHQWPATLVQPVGSPLSLECTVEGTSNPNLYWYRQAAGRGLQLLFYSVGIGQISSEVPQNLSASRPQDRQFILSSKKLLLSDSGFYLCAWNTAGGYTFGSGTRLTVV.

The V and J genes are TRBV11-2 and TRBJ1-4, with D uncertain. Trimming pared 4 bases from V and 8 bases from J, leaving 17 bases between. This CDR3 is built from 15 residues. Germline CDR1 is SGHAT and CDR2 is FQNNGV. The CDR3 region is CASSSPWLVKEKLFF. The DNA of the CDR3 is TGTGCCAGCAGCTCCCCCTGGCTCGTTAAAGAAAAACTGTTTTTT.